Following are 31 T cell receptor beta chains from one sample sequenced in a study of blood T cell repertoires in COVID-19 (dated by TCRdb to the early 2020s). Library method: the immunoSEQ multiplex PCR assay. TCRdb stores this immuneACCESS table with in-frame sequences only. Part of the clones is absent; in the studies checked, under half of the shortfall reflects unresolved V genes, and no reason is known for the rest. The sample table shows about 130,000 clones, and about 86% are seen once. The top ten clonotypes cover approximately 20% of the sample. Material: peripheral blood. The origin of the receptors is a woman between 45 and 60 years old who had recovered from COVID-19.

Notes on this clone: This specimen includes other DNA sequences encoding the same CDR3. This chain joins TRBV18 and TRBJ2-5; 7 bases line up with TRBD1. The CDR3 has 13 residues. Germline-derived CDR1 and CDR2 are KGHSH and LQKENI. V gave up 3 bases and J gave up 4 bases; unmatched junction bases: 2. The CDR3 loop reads CASSPHRGETQYF. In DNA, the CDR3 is TGTGCCAGCTCACCCCACAGGGGAGAGACCCAGTACTTC.

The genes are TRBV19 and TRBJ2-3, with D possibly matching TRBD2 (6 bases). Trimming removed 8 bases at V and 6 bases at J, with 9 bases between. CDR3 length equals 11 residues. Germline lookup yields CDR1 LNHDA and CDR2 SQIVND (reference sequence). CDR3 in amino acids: CASGGRDTQYF. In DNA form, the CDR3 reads TGTGCCAGTGGGGGGAGGGATACGCAGTATTTT.

CDR3 sequence: CASSTDSTGELFF. CDR3 coding DNA: TGTGCCAGTAGTACCGACAGTACCGGGGAGCTGTTTTTT. This chain uses TRBV19 with TRBJ2-2; D may be TRBD1 (5 bases). V was trimmed by 4 bases and J by 5 bases, leaving 8 bases between them. Germline CDR1 reads LNHDA; CDR2 reads SQIVND (reference sequence). The CDR3 has 13 residues.

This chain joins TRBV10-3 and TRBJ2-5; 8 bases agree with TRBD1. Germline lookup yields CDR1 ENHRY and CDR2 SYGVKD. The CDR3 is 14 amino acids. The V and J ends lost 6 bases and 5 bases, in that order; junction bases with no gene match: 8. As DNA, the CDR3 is TGTGCCATCAGGGAGGACAGGGCTGGGGAGACCCAGTACTTC. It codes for CAIREDRAGETQYF.

The CDR3 bases are TGTGCCAGCTCACCGGGGAATCCGGGACAGGGTCGCTACGAGCAGTACTTC. It translates to CASSPGNPGQGRYEQYF. The chain combines TRBV18 with TRBJ2-7; 9 nucleotides line up with TRBD1. This CDR3 has 17 amino acids. In germline, CDR1 is KGHSH, CDR2 LQKENI. Trimming took 3 bases from V and 3 from J; bases not matched to a gene: 12.

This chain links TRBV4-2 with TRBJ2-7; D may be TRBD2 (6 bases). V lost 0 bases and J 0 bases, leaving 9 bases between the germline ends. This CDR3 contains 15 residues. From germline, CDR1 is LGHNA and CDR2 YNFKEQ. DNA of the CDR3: TGTGCCAGCAGCCAAGAGGGGGGATACTCCTACGAGCAGTACTTC. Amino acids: CASSQEGGYSYEQYF.

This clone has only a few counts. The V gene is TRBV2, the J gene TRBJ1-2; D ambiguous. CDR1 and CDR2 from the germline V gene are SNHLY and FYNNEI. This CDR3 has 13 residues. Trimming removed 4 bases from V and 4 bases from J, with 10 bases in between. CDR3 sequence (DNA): TGTGCCAGCAGTGGGTCAGGCCTCTATGGCTACACCTTC. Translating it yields CASSGSGLYGYTF.

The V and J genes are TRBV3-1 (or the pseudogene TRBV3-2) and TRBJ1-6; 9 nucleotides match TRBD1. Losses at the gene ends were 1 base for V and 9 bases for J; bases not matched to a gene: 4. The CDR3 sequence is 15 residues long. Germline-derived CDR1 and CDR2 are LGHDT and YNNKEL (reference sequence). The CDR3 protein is CASSQAGTGSSPLHF. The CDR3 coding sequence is TGTGCCAGCAGCCAAGCGGGGACAGGGAGTTCACCCCTCCACTTT.

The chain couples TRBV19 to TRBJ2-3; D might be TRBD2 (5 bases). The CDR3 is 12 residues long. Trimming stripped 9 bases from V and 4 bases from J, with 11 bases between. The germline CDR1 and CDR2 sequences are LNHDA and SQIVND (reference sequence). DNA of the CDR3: TGTGCCAGCTCAGACTATGCAGATACGCAGTATTTT. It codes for CASSDYADTQYF.

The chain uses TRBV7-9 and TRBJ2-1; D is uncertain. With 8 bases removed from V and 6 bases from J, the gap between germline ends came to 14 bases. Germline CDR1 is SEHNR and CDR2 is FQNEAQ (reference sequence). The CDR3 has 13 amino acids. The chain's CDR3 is CASDPSWRNEQFF. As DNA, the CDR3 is TGTGCCAGCGACCCTAGTTGGCGCAATGAGCAGTTCTTC.

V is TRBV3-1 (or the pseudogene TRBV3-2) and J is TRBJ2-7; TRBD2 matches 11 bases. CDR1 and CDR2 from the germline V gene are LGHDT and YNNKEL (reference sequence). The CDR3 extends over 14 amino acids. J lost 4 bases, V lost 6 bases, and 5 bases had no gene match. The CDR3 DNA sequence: TGTGCCAGCAGTTCTAGCGGGGGGAAGTACGAGCAGTACTTC. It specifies CASSSSGGKYEQYF.

For the CDR3, the DNA is TGTGCCACCGCGAGGGGGGGCGAGAGGATCACTGAAGCTTTCTTT. Protein sequence: CATARGGERITEAFF. The chain has TRBV19 and TRBJ1-1; TRBD1 might be the D (6 bases). Trimming took 10 bases from V and 4 from J, leaving 22 bases between them. CDR3 size: 15 residues. Per germline, CDR1 LNHDA and CDR2 SQIVND (reference sequence).

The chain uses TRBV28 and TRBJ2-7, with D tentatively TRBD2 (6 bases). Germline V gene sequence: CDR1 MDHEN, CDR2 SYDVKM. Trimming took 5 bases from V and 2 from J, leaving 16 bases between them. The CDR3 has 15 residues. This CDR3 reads CASSSLGGPPYEQYF. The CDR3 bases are TGTGCCAGCAGTAGCCTTGGAGGGCCGCCCTACGAGCAGTACTTC. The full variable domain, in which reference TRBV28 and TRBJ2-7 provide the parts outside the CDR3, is DVKVTQSSRYLVKRTGEKVFLECVQDMDHENMFWYRQDPGLGLRLIYFSYDVKMKEKGDIPEGYSVSREKKERFSLILESASTNQTSMYLCASSSLGGPPYEQYFGPGTRLTVT.

CDR3 in amino acids: CASSSPGIGFKLFF. CDR3 sequence (DNA): TGTGCCAGCAGCTCTCCGGGTATTGGGTTTAAACTGTTTTTT. V is TRBV7-9 and J is TRBJ1-4; no clear D. Germline CDR1 reads SEHNR; CDR2 reads FQNEAQ (reference sequence). Trimming took 4 bases from V and 11 from J, leaving 17 bases between them. The CDR3 is made up of 14 amino acids.

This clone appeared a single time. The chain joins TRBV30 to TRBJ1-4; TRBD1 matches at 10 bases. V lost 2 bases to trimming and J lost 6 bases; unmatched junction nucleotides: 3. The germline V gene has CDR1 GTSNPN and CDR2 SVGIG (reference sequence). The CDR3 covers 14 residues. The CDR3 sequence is CAWSLGTGDEKLFF. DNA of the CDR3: TGTGCCTGGAGTCTAGGGACAGGGGATGAAAAACTGTTTTTT.

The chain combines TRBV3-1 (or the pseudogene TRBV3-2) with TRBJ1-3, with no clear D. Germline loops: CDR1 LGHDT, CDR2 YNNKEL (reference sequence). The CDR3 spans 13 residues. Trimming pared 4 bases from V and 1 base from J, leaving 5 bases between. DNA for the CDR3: TGTGCCAGCAGCCCTTATTCTGGAAACACCATATATTTT. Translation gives CASSPYSGNTIYF.

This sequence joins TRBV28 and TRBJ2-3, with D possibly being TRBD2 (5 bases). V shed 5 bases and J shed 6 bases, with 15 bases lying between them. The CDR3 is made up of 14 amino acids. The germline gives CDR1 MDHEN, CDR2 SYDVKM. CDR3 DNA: TGTGCCAGCAGTCCCTTCGGACGAGGGGATACGCAGTATTTT. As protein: CASSPFGRGDTQYF.

CDR3 DNA sequence: TGTGCCAGCAGTGGAGGGGGTGACTATGGCTACACCTTC. This codes for CASSGGGDYGYTF. The rearrangement joins TRBV2 to TRBJ1-2; D may be TRBD1 (6 bases). This CDR3 contains 13 residues. The V end lost 4 bases, the J end lost 3 bases, and 9 bases lay between the germline ends. CDR1 SNHLY and CDR2 FYNNEI come from the germline V gene.

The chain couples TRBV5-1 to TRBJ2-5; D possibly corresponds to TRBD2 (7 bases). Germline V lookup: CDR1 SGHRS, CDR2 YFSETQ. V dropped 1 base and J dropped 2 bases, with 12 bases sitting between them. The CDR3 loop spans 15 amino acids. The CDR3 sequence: CASSLRGGTQETQYF. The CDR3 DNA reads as TGCGCCAGCAGCTTGAGGGGGGGCACACAAGAGACCCAGTACTTC.

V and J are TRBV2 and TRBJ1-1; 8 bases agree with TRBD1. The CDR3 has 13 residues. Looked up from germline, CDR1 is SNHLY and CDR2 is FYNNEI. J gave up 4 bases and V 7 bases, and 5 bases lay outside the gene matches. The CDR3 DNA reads TGTGCCAGCATAGGACAGGGAGGCACTGAAGCTTTCTTT. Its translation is CASIGQGGTEAFF.

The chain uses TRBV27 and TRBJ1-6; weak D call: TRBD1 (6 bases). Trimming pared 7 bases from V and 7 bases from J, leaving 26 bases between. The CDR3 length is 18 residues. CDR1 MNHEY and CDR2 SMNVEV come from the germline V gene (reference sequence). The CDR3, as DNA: TGTGCCAGCACCCTTAATACAGGGTCGGTGGGAAAAAATTCACCCCTCCACTTT. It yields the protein CASTLNTGSVGKNSPLHF.

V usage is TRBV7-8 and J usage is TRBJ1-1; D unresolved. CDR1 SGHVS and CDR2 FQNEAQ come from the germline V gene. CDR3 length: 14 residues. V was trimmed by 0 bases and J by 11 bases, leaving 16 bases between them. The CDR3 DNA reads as TGTGCCAGCAGCTTAGCAGGCCCTACGGGGAGGGCTTTCTTT. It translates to CASSLAGPTGRAFF.

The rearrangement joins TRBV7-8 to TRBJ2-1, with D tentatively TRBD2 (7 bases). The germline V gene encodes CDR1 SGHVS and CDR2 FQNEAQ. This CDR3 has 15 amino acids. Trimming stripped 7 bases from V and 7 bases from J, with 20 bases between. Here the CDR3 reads CASNYLGGAKNEQFF. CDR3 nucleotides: TGTGCCAGCAACTATCTGGGGGGGGCGAAAAATGAGCAGTTCTTC.

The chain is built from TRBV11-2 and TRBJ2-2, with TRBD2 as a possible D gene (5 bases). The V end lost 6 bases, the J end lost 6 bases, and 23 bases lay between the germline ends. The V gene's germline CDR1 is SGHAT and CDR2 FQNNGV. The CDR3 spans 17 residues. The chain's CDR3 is CASSFIGLTSRAGELFF. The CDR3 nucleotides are TGTGCCAGCAGTTTTATCGGCCTAACTTCGAGGGCCGGGGAGCTGTTTTTT.

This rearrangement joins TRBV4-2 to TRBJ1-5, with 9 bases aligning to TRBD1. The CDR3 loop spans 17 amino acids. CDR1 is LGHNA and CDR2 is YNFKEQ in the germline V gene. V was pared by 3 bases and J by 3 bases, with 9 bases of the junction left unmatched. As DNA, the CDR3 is TGTGCCAGCAGCCATCCCCGGACAGGGGCTTTCAATCAGCCCCAGCATTTT. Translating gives CASSHPRTGAFNQPQHF.

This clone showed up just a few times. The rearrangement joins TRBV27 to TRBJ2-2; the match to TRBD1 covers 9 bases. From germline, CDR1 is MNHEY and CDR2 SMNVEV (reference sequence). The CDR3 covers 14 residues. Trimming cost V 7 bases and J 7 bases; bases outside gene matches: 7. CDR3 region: CASNSQGAIGELFF. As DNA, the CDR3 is TGTGCCAGCAATTCACAGGGGGCGATCGGGGAGCTGTTTTTT.

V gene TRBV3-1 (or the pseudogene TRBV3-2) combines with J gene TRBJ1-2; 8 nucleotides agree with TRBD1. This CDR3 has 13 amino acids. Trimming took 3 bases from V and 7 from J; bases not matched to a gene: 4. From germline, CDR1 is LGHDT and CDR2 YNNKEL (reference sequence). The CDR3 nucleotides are TGTGCCAGCAGCCATTCGACAGGGGCTGGCTACACCTTC. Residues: CASSHSTGAGYTF.

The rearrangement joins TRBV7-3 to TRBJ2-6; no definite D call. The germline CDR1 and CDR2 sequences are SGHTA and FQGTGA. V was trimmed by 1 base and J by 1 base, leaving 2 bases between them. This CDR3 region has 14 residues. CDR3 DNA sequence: TGTGCCAGCAGCTTAATATCTGGGGCCAACGTCCTGACTTTC. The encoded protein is CASSLISGANVLTF.

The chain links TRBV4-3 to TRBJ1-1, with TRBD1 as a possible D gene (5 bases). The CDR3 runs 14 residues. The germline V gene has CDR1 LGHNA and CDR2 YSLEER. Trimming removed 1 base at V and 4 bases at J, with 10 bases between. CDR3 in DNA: TGCGCCAGCAGCCAAGGTTCAGGGTCCACTGAAGCTTTCTTT. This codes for CASSQGSGSTEAFF.

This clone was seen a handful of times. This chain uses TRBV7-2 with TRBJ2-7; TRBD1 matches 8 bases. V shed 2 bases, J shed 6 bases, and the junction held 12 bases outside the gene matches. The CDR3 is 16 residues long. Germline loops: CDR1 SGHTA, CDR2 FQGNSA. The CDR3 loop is CASSLMGRQGAFEQYF. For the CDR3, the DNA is TGTGCCAGCAGCTTAATGGGGAGGCAGGGGGCATTCGAGCAGTACTTC.

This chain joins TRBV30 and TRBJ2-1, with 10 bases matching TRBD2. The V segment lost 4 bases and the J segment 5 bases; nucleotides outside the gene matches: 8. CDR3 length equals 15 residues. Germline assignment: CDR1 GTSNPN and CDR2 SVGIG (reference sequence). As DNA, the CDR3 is TGTGCCTGGATCCCTCACAGCGGGGGGGACAATGAGCAGTTCTTC. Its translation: CAWIPHSGGDNEQFF.